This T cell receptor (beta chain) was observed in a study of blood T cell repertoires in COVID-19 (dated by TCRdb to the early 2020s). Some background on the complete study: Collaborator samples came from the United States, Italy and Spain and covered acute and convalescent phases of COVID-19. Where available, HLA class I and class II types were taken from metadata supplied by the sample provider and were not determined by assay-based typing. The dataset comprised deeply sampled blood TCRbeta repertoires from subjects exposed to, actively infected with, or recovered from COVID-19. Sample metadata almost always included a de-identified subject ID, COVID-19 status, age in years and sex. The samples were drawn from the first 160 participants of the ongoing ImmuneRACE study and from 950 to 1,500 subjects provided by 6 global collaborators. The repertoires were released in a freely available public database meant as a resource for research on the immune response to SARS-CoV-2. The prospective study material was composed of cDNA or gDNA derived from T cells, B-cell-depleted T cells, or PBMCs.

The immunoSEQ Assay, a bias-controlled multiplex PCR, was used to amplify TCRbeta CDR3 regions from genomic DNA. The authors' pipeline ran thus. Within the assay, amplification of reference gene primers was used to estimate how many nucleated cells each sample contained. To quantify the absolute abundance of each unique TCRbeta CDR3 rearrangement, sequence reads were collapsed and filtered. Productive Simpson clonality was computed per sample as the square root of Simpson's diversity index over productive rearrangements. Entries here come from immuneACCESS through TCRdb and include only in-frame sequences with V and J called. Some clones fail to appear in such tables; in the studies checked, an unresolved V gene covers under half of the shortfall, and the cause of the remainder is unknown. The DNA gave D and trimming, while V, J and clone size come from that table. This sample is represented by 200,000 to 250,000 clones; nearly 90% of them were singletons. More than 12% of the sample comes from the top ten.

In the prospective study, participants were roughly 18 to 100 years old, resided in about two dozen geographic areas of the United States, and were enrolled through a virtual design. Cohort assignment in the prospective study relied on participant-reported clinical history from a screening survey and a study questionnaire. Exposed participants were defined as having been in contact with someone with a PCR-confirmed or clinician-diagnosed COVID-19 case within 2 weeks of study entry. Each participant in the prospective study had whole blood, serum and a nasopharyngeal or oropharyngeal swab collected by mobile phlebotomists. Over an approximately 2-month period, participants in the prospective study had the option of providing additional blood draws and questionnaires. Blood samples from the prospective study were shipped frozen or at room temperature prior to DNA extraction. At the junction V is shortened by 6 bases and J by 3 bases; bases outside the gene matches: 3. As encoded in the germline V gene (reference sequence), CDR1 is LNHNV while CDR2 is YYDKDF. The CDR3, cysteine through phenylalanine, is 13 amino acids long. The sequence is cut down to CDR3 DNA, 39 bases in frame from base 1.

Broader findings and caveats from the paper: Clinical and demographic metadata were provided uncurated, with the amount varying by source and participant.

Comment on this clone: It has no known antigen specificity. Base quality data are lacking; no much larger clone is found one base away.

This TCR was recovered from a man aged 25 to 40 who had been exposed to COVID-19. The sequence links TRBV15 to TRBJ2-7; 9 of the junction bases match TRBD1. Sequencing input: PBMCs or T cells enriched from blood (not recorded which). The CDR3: CATRGTGSYEQYF. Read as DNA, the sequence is TGTGCCACCAGAGGGACAGGGAGCTACGAGCAGTACTTC.